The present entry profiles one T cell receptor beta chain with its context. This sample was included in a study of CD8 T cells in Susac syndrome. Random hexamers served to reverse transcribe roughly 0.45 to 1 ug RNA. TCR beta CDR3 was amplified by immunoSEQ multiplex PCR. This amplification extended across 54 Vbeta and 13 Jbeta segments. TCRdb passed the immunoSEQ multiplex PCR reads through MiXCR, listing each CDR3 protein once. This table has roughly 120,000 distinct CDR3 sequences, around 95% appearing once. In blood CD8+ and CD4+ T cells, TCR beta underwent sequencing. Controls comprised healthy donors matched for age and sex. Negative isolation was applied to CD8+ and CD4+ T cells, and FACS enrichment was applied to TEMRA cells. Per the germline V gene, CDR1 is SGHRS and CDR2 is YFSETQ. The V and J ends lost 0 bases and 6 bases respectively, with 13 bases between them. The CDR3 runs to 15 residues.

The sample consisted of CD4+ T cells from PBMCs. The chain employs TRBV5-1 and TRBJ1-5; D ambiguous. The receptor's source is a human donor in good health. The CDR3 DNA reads TGCGCCAGCAGCTTGGACGGTGGGAGAGGTCAGCCCCAGCATTTT. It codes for CASSLDGGRGQPQHF.